This T cell receptor (beta chain) is drawn from a study of blood T cells in healthy people across ages. The use of a sample-barcoded 5' primer and a J-beta primer mix characterized a second PCR of 7 to 11 cycles. Via MiXCR, TCRdb re-called the 5' RACE reads, giving one row per CDR3 protein. The sample comprises 1.4 million or so distinct CDR3 sequences, roughly 43% of which are singletons, and about 3.8% rests with the top ten. The CDR3 consists of 13 residues. Germline-derived CDR1 and CDR2 are SGHTA and FQGNSA. V lost 1 base, J lost 6 bases, and 7 bases lay in between. The sample was blood. This TCR was recovered from a woman between 18 and 30 years old in good health. V gene TRBV7-2 combines with J gene TRBJ2-1; D gene unclear. CDR3 sequence: CASSLVAVNEQFF. The CDR3 coding sequence is TGTGCCAGCAGCTTAGTTGCGGTCAATGAGCAGTTCTTC.